These 26 T cell receptor beta chains were all obtained from the same sample, sequenced in a study of T cells after yellow fever vaccination. TCRdb fed the 5' RACE reads into MiXCR, producing one record per CDR3 protein. Seen here are about 310,000 distinct CDR3 sequences, around 3.9% observed once, and the top ten hold 23%. The starting material was PBMCs, obtained on the day of the yellow fever booster vaccination. The receptors originated from a man between 18 and 35 years old who received the YFV17D yellow fever vaccine.

This clonotype turned up a few times. The chain links TRBV7-2 to TRBJ1-1; a possible D gene is TRBD1 (6 bases). This CDR3 spans 15 amino acids. V dropped 1 base and J dropped 4 bases, with 13 bases sitting between them. Germline CDR1 reads SGHTA; CDR2 reads FQGNSA. CDR3 DNA sequence: TGTGCCAGCAGCTTAGTCCAGGGGAGGCGCACTGAAGCTTTCTTT. Its protein is CASSLVQGRRTEAFF. Using reference TRBV7-2 and TRBJ1-1 for the parts outside the CDR3, the full variable domain is GAGVSQSPSNKVTEKGKDVELRCDPISGHTALYWYRQSLGQGLEFLIYFQGNSAPDKSGLPSDRFSAERTGGSVSTLTIQRTQQEDSAVYLCASSLVQGRRTEAFFGQGTRLTVV.

This clonotype was found many times. V usage is TRBV20-1 and J usage is TRBJ1-5, with TRBD1 identical over 7 bases. V shed 3 bases, J shed 5 bases, and the junction held 4 bases outside the gene matches. CDR3 length equals 13 residues. Germline lookup yields CDR1 DFQATT and CDR2 SNEGSKA (reference sequence). The CDR3 sequence: CSASRGVDQPQHF. CDR3 DNA sequence: TGCAGTGCTAGCAGGGGGGTCGATCAGCCCCAGCATTTT.

This clonotype was observed a handful of times. J is TRBJ2-7 and V is TRBV5-6; TRBD1 aligns across 8 bases. The junction had 11 bases not matched to a gene; V was cut back by 1 base and J by 2 bases. CDR1 is SGHDT, CDR2 YYEEEE, per germline. The CDR3 length is 17 residues. The CDR3 reads CASSLTDRVRGAYEQYV. The CDR3 DNA reads as TGTGCCAGCAGCTTGACGGACAGGGTCCGGGGAGCCTACGAGCAGTACGTC.

J is TRBJ1-6 and V is TRBV21-1; the DNA was not compared with TRBD1, the D call given in the table. TRBV21-1 is a recognized pseudogene. This CDR3 region has 18 residues. The DNA of the CDR3 is TGTGCCAGCAGCACCCCCGGGACAGTAAGCTCCTATAATTCACCCCTCCACTTT. Protein sequence: CASSTPGTVSSYNSPLHF.

The chain couples TRBV7-2 to TRBJ1-5; tentatively, D is TRBD1 (5 bases). Germline-derived CDR1 and CDR2 are SGHTA and FQGNSA. The CDR3 sequence is 13 residues long. V lost 2 bases, J lost 6 bases, and 8 bases lay in between. The DNA of the CDR3 is TGTGCCAGCAGCTTACAGGGAAGTCAGCCCCAGCATTTT. Its protein product is CASSLQGSQPQHF.

This clonotype was detected a few times. The chain uses TRBV5-1 and TRBJ2-2, with 8 bases aligning to TRBD1. V lost 1 base to trimming and J lost 5 bases; unmatched junction nucleotides: 13. CDR1 is SGHRS, CDR2 YFSETQ, per germline. The CDR3 contains 18 residues. CDR3 loop: CASSLLGQGRSGTGELFF. In DNA, the CDR3 is TGCGCCAGCAGCTTGCTAGGACAGGGAAGGTCCGGTACCGGGGAGCTGTTTTTT.

Only a few counts were recorded for this clonotype. This chain connects TRBV5-4 to TRBJ2-3; a weak D match, TRBD1 (6 bases). This CDR3 region has 15 residues. Germline loops: CDR1 SGHNT, CDR2 YYREEE (reference sequence). V was shortened by 4 bases and J by 2 bases, with 14 bases between the two germline ends. Written as DNA, the CDR3 is TGTGCCAGCAGCGTAAGGACAGCGGCCACAGATACGCAGTATTTT. Translation: CASSVRTAATDTQYF.

This clonotype was picked up a small number of times. The CDR3 spells CASSQDSSRNTEAFF. The DNA for the CDR3 is TGTGCCAGCAGCCAAGATTCTAGTAGGAACACTGAAGCTTTCTTT. V is TRBV3-1 and J is TRBJ1-1; D is unresolved. The CDR3 covers 15 residues. Trimming removed 0 bases at V and 1 base at J, with 9 bases between. Germline loops: CDR1 LGHDT, CDR2 YNNKEL (reference sequence).

This clonotype turned up a few times. The chain carries TRBV4-1 and TRBJ2-1; no definite D call. CDR3 length equals 14 residues. Trimming cost V 0 bases and J 7 bases, with 10 bases left between them. Germline assignment: CDR1 MGHRA and CDR2 YSYEKL. In nucleotides, the CDR3 is TGCGCCAGCAGCCAAGAGAAGGGCCTAAATGAGCAGTTCTTC. Its protein is CASSQEKGLNEQFF.

V gene TRBV27 combines with J gene TRBJ2-7; perhaps TRBD2 as D (6 bases). CDR3 length: 11 residues. With 6 bases removed from V and 7 bases from J, the gap between germline ends came to 10 bases. Per the germline V gene, CDR1 is MNHEY and CDR2 is SMNVEV (reference sequence). The CDR3 DNA reads as TGTGCCAGCAGGGGACGGGGGGAGCAGTACGTC. Residues: CASRGRGEQYV.

This rearrangement joins TRBV5-1 to TRBJ2-1; TRBD2 matches 7 bases. Germline V CDR1 and CDR2: SGHRS, YFSETQ. The J segment lost 0 bases and the V segment lost 1 base, leaving 1 base of the junction unmatched. The CDR3 length is 15 residues. The CDR3 region has the DNA TGCGCCAGCAGCTTGAGCGGGAACTCCTACAATGAGCAGTTCTTC. Amino acid sequence: CASSLSGNSYNEQFF.

At least ten counts were recorded for this clonotype. This chain uses TRBV20-1 with TRBJ2-1, with D hard to call. Germline CDR1 reads DFQATT; CDR2 reads SNEGSKA (reference sequence). The CDR3 covers 14 residues. Trimming shortened V by 4 bases and J by 4 bases, and 14 bases separated the two germline ends. The CDR3 loop is CSAILSGPYNEQFF. As DNA, the CDR3 is TGCAGTGCTATCCTCTCTGGGCCGTACAATGAGCAGTTCTTC.

The V and J genes are TRBV4-1 and TRBJ2-7; the D is unclear. Trimming shortened V by 0 bases and J by 1 base, and 7 bases separated the two germline ends. The CDR3 consists of 14 residues. Looked up from germline, CDR1 is MGHRA and CDR2 is YSYEKL. The CDR3 loop reads CASSQEWQSYEQYF. The DNA for the CDR3 is TGCGCCAGCAGCCAAGAATGGCAGTCCTACGAGCAGTACTTC.

This clonotype came up a few times. The chain couples TRBV24-1 to TRBJ2-1; unclear D gene. The CDR3 spans 13 residues. Trimming removed 3 bases at V and 10 bases at J, with 12 bases between. Germline V lookup: CDR1 KGHDR, CDR2 SFDVKD. This chain's CDR3 is CATSDRRRQEQFF. The CDR3 DNA follows: TGTGCCACCAGTGATCGGCGAAGGCAGGAGCAGTTCTTC.

The table lists this clonotype with many counts. The rearrangement links TRBV18 to TRBJ1-3; 7 nucleotides agree with TRBD1. Germline loops: CDR1 KGHSH, CDR2 LQKENI. V lost 3 bases to trimming and J lost 7 bases; unmatched junction nucleotides: 6. The CDR3 extends over 14 amino acids. The chain's CDR3 is CASSPGQPPNTIYF. DNA of the CDR3: TGTGCCAGCTCACCGGGACAGCCCCCGAACACCATATATTTT.

This clonotype was found many times. The genes are TRBV5-1 and TRBJ2-5; perhaps TRBD1 as D (6 bases). Between the trimmed V and J ends, which lost 2 bases and 0 bases, there was a span of 8 bases. In germline, CDR1 is SGHRS, CDR2 YFSETQ. The CDR3 length is 14 residues. As DNA, the CDR3 is TGCGCCAGCAGCTTACAGGGAAACCAAGAGACCCAGTACTTC. It codes for CASSLQGNQETQYF.

At least ten counts were recorded for this clonotype. The V and J genes are TRBV5-1 and TRBJ2-2; D gene unclear. The CDR3 is 14 residues long. Germline V gene lookup returns CDR1 SGHRS and CDR2 YFSETQ. The ends were cut back, 7 bases at V and 3 bases at J, with 13 bases in the middle. As DNA, the CDR3 is TGCGCCAGCGTGAAGACCCCGGACACCGGGGAGCTGTTTTTT. Protein sequence: CASVKTPDTGELFF.

This clonotype has at least ten counts. This sequence joins TRBV7-9 and TRBJ2-5, with D possibly matching TRBD2 (6 bases). There are 13 residues in the CDR3. Germline V CDR1 and CDR2: SEHNR, FQNEAQ (reference sequence). With 2 bases removed from V and 5 bases from J, the gap between germline ends came to 9 bases. CDR3 residues: CASSLQAGETQYF. CDR3 sequence (DNA): TGTGCCAGCAGCTTACAGGCGGGGGAGACCCAGTACTTC. The complete variable domain, with remaining parts taken from reference TRBV7-9 and TRBJ2-5, reads DTGVSQNPRHKITKRGQNVTFRCDPISEHNRLYWYRQTLGQGPEFLTYFQNEAQLEKSRLLSDRFSAERPKGSFSTLEIQRTEQGDSAMYLCASSLQAGETQYFGPGTRLLVL.

The chain employs TRBV6-5 and TRBJ1-3; D call uncertain. Germline V CDR1 and CDR2: MNHEY, SVGAGI. Trimming left V 6 bases short and J 2 bases short, with 11 bases between. CDR3 length equals 14 residues. In nucleotides, the CDR3 is TGTGCCAGCAGACTGGGAGTCACTGGAAACACCATATATTTT. Translated: CASRLGVTGNTIYF.

This clonotype was seen ten or more times. The chain has TRBV18 and TRBJ2-1; perhaps TRBD1 as D (6 bases). Trimming stripped 3 bases from V and 4 bases from J, with 16 bases between. The CDR3 has 16 residues. Germline-derived CDR1 and CDR2 are KGHSH and LQKENI. CDR3 in amino acids: CASSPSGAGTYNEQFF. The DNA of the CDR3 is TGTGCCAGCTCACCTTCAGGGGCCGGAACGTACAATGAGCAGTTCTTC.

This clonotype was observed many times. This chain uses TRBV4-3 with TRBJ2-1; TRBD1 is a possible D gene (6 bases). This CDR3 has 15 residues. Between the trimmed V and J ends, which lost 4 bases and 5 bases, there was a span of 15 bases. Germline CDR1 LGHNA, CDR2 YSLEER. The CDR3 sequence is CASSPGQSLHNEQFF. The CDR3 region has the DNA TGCGCCAGCAGCCCGGGACAATCTCTGCACAATGAGCAGTTCTTC.

This clonotype has more than one count but fewer than ten. The rearrangement uses TRBV7-3 and TRBJ2-7, with D perhaps matching TRBD2 (6 bases). Trimming cost V 1 base and J 0 bases, with 10 bases left between them. CDR1 is SGHTA, CDR2 FQGTGA, per germline. The CDR3 has 15 residues. CDR3 loop: CASSLKGGPSYEQYF. CDR3 DNA sequence: TGTGCCAGCAGCTTAAAGGGAGGCCCCTCCTACGAGCAGTACTTC.

This clonotype was recorded many times. The J gene is TRBJ1-1, the V gene TRBV27; 7 bases align to TRBD1. From germline, CDR1 is MNHEY and CDR2 SMNVEV (reference sequence). The CDR3 loop spans 15 amino acids. Trimming cost V 2 bases and J 0 bases; bases outside gene matches: 3. CDR3 in amino acids: CASSLGTAMNTEAFF. DNA of the CDR3: TGTGCCAGCAGTTTAGGGACAGCCATGAACACTGAAGCTTTCTTT.

This clonotype was recorded many times. CDR3 residues: CASSPTYNEQFF. CDR3 DNA sequence: TGTGCCAGCAGCCCCACCTACAATGAGCAGTTCTTC. The rearrangement links TRBV28 to TRBJ2-1; no clear D. Germline V gives CDR1 MDHEN, CDR2 SYDVKM. With 6 bases removed from V and 2 bases from J, the gap between germline ends came to 5 bases. The CDR3 is 12 residues long.

The rearrangement joins TRBV5-6 to TRBJ2-3; D is unresolved. V dropped 6 bases and J dropped 2 bases, with 19 bases sitting between them. The CDR3 length is 16 residues. Per germline, CDR1 SGHDT and CDR2 YYEEEE. CDR3 DNA: TGTGCCAGCATCCCTAATGTGGGGTTATACACAGATACGCAGTATTTT. This gives the protein CASIPNVGLYTDTQYF. The entire variable domain, with the rest obtained from reference TRBV5-6 and TRBJ2-3, is as follows: DAGVTQSPTHLIKTRGQQVTLRCSPKSGHDTVSWYQQALGQGPQFIFQYYEEEERQRGNFPDRFSGHQFPNYSSELNVNALLLGDSALYLCASIPNVGLYTDTQYFGPGTRLTVL.

This clonotype came up a few times. The CDR3: CASSYQGNTGELFF. The DNA for the CDR3 is TGTGCCAGCAGTTATCAGGGGAACACCGGGGAGCTGTTTTTT. The chain employs TRBV6-5 and TRBJ2-2, with D possibly TRBD1 on 5 matching bases. Germline V gene data show CDR1 as MNHEY and CDR2 as SVGAGI. The CDR3 runs 14 residues. V was trimmed by 3 bases and J by 1 base, leaving 6 bases between them.